The entry below gives a single T cell receptor beta chain sequence along with its context. These data come from a study of blood T cell repertoires in COVID-19. In the study overall: From T cells, B-cell-depleted T cells, or PBMCs came the material, which was cDNA or gDNA.

TCRdb's copy holds only in-frame clones and misses some; the assay was immunoSEQ multiplex PCR. The sample has approximately 76,000 clones, 86% seen once. The CDR3 extends over 14 amino acids. CDR1 is LNHDA and CDR2 is SQIVND in the germline V gene (reference sequence). Unmatched junction bases numbered 12, after V lost 6 bases and J lost 8 bases. The sequence was collected from a woman in her sixties or seventies with acute or convalescent COVID-19. The sample taken for sequencing was peripheral blood. This chain connects TRBV19 to TRBJ1-2, with TRBD1 matching over 7 bases. CDR3: CASRITGTASGYTF. The CDR3 DNA reads TGTGCCAGTAGGATTACCGGGACAGCATCGGGCTACACCTTC.